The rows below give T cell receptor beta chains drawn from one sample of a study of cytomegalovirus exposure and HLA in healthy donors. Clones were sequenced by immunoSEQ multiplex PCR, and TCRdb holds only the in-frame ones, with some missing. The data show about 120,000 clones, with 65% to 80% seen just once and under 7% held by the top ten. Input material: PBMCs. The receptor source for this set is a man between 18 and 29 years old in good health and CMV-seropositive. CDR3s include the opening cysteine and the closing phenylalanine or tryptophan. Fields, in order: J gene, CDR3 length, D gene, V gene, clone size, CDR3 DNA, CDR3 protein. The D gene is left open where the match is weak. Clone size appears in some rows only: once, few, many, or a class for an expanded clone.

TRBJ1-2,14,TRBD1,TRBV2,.,TGTGCCAGCAGTTGGGGACAGTCCGCGGATGGCTACACCTTC,CASSWGQSADGYTF
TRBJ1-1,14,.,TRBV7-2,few,TGTGCCAGCGCCTTTGGGCTGAGGGACACTGAAGCTTTCTTT,CASAFGLRDTEAFF
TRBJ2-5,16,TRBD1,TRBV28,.,TGTGCCAGCATCGCCGCGGGGACAGGGCCTCGGGAGACCCAGTACTTC,CASIAAGTGPRETQYF
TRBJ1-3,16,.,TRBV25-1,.,TGTGCCAGCAGGCCGGCGGGGGTAGGTGCTGGAAACACCATATATTTT,CASRPAGVGAGNTIYF
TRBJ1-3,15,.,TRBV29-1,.,TGCAGCGTTGAAGCCTACGGTGCAGGGGGAAACACCATATATTTT,CSVEAYGAGGNTIYF
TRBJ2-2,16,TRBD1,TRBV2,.,TGTGCCAGCAGTACGGACAGGGAAATAGGCACCGGGGAGCTGTTTTTT,CASSTDREIGTGELFF
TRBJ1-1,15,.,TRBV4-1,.,TGCGCCAGCGGGGTTGAGGGCTTAGGGAACACTGAAGCTTTCTTT,CASGVEGLGNTEAFF
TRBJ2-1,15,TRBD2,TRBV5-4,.,TGTGCCAGCAGCTTGGCCGGGACTAGGGAGGGTGAGCAGTTCTTC,CASSLAGTREGEQFF
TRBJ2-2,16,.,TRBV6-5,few,TGTGCCAGCAGTTACTCCCTAGCAAGTCTCTCCGGGGAGCTGTTTTTT,CASSYSLASLSGELFF
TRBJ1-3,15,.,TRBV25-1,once,TGTGCCAGCAGTGGGGACAACTACTCTGGAAACACCATATATTTT,CASSGDNYSGNTIYF
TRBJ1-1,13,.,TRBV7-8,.,TGTGCCAGCAGCCCAAATAGGAACACTGAAGCTTTCTTT,CASSPNRNTEAFF
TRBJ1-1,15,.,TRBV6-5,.,TGTGCCAGCAGCCCCTCTGGACAGCCGAACACTGAAGCTTTCTTT,CASSPSGQPNTEAFF
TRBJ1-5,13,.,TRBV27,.,TGTGCCAGCAGGCTCAGTCGGGGACAGCCCCAGCATTTT,CASRLSRGQPQHF
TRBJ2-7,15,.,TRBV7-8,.,TGTGCCAGCAGCTTAGACGGCAGTATTAGCGACGAGCAGTACTTC,CASSLDGSISDEQYF
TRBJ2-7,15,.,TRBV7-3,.,TGTGCCAGCAGCTTAAGTCCAGCGGCCCCTTACGAGCAGTACTTC,CASSLSPAAPYEQYF
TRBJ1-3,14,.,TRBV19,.,TGTGCCAGTAGCCCACAGTCCTCTGGAAACACCATATATTTT,CASSPQSSGNTIYF
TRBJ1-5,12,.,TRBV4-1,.,TGCGCCAGCAGCTTAGGGGATCAGCCCCAGCATTTT,CASSLGDQPQHF
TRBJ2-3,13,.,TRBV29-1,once,TGCAGCGTTGTGACACCGCGCACAGATACGCAGTATTTT,CSVVTPRTDTQYF
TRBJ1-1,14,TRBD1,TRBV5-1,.,TGCGCCAGCAGCTTAGGGACAGGGAATACTGAAGCTTTCTTT,CASSLGTGNTEAFF
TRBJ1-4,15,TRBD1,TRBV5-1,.,TGCGCCAGCAGCTTGGCTGGGACAGGGGCTGAAAAACTGTTTTTT,CASSLAGTGAEKLFF
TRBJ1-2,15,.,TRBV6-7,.,TGTGCCAGCAGTTACTTGTCCGCTATTAACTATGGCTACACCTTC,CASSYLSAINYGYTF
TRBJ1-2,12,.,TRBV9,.,TGTGCCAGCAGCGTAGACATCAATGGCTACACCTTC,CASSVDINGYTF
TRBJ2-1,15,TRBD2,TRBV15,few,TGTGCCACCAGCAGAACTAGCGAAGCCTACAATGAGCAGTTCTTC,CATSRTSEAYNEQFF
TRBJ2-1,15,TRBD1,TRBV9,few,TGTGCCAGCAGCGGACGGGACAGAGGTAACAATGAGCAGTTCTTC,CASSGRDRGNNEQFF
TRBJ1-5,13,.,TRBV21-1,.,TGTGCCAGCAGGGTGAGAGGCCATCAGCCCCAGCATTTT,CASRVRGHQPQHF
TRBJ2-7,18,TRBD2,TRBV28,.,TGTGCCAGCAGTGTGACTAGCGGGGGGGCGCCCAGCTCCTACGAGCAGTACTTC,CASSVTSGGAPSSYEQYF
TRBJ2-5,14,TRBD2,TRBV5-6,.,TGTGCCAGCAGGAGACTAGCGGGCCCGGGGGAGCAGTACTTC,CASRRLAGPGEQYF
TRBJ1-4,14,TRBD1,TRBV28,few,TGTGCCAGCAGTTTAAACAGGGGGGGAGAAAAACTGTTTTTT,CASSLNRGGEKLFF
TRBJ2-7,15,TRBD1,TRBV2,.,TGTGCCAGCAGTGGACGGGGACAGGCCTCCTACGAGCAGTACTTC,CASSGRGQASYEQYF
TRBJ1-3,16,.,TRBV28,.,TGTGCCAGCAGGCCCGGTAGGACTCACTCTGGAAACACCATATATTTT,CASRPGRTHSGNTIYF
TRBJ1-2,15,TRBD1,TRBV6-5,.,TGTGCCAGCAGTTACTCTGGGACAGGGTGGGATGGCTACACCTTC,CASSYSGTGWDGYTF
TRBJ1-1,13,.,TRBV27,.,TGTGCCAGCGGTCCCGGGGGACGAACTGAAGCTTTCTTT,CASGPGGRTEAFF
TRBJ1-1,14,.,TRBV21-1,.,TGTGCCAGCAGCTTTAGAAGGGACAGAACTGAAGCTTTCTTT,CASSFRRDRTEAFF
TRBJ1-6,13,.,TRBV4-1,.,TGCGCCAGCAGCCAAGATCCGGGGACACCCCTCCACTTT,CASSQDPGTPLHF
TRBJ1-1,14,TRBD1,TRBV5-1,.,TGCGCCAGCAGCTTAGGAACAGGGGGTGCTGAAGCTTTCTTT,CASSLGTGGAEAFF
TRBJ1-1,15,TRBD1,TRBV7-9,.,TGTGCCAGCAGCTCCTATACAGGGGGTGAAACTGAAGCTTTCTTT,CASSSYTGGETEAFF
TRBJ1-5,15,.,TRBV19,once,TGTGCCAGTAAGGCCGGAGATTATAGCAATCAGCCCCAGCATTTT,CASKAGDYSNQPQHF
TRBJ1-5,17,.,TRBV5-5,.,TGTGCCAGCAGCTTGGCCGTGAGGGTAGATAGCAATCAGCCCCAGCATTTT,CASSLAVRVDSNQPQHF
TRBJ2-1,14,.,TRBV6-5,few,TGTGCCAGCAGTTACGGCGGGTCCTACAATGAGCAGTTCTTC,CASSYGGSYNEQFF
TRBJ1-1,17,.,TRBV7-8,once,TGTGCCAGCAGCCCCGAGGAGGGAGGGAGCCCGAACACTGAAGCTTTCTTT,CASSPEEGGSPNTEAFF
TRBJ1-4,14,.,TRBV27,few,TGTGCCAGCGCCTTTTCGGGGGCTAATGAAAAACTGTTTTTT,CASAFSGANEKLFF
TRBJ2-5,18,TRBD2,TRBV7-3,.,TGTGCCAGCAGCTTAAAGTCTAGCGGGAGGGCGAATCAAGAGACCCAGTACTTC,CASSLKSSGRANQETQYF
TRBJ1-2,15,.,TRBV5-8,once,TGTGCCAGCAGCTTCCCTCCGGGTTCTAACTATGGCTACACCTTC,CASSFPPGSNYGYTF
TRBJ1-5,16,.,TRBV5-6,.,TGTGCCAGCAGCTTGGCCGGCAGGGGAAGCAATCAGCCCCAGCATTTT,CASSLAGRGSNQPQHF
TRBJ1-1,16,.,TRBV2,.,TGTGCCAGCAGACAGCAAGCAGGCCTTTGGGCGAATGAAGCTTTCTTT,CASRQQAGLWANEAFF
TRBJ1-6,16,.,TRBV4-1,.,TGCGCCAGCAGCCAAATAGGAGCCGGCTGGAATTCACCCCTCCACTTT,CASSQIGAGWNSPLHF
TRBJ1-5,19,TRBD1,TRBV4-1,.,TGCGCCAGCAGCCAAGATACAGGACAGGTCTTAGGAAGCAATCAGCCCCAGCATTTT,CASSQDTGQVLGSNQPQHF
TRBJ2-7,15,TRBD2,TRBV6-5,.,TGTGCCAGCAGCGGACTAGCGGGGGGCCCCTACGAGCAGTACTTC,CASSGLAGGPYEQYF
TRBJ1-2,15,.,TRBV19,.,TGTGCCAGTAGTATAGTTCTACGGCAGGAATATGGCTACACCTTC,CASSIVLRQEYGYTF
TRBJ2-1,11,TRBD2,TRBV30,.,TGTGCCTGGGAACTAGCGGGAGAGCAGTTCTTC,CAWELAGEQFF